Below, 18 T cell receptor beta chains from the same sample are listed, as sequenced in a study of blood T cell repertoires in COVID-19. The assay was immunoSEQ multiplex PCR, and TCRdb's table has in-frame clones only and misses some. The sample has about 270,000 clones, roughly 88% seen once. Sequenced material: PBMCs or T cells enriched from blood (not recorded which). All receptors derive from a middle-aged woman with acute COVID-19.

The chain joins TRBV5-1 to TRBJ2-2; possible D gene TRBD1, 6 bases. Trimming shortened V by 5 bases and J by 0 bases, and 11 bases separated the two germline ends. The CDR3 runs 15 residues. The germline CDR1 and CDR2 sequences are SGHRS and YFSETQ. CDR3 sequence: CASRPGTTNTGELFF. Written as DNA, the CDR3 is TGCGCCAGCAGGCCCGGGACAACGAACACCGGGGAGCTGTTTTTT.

The chain is built from TRBV7-2 and TRBJ2-5; TRBD2 aligns across 9 bases. The germline V gene encodes CDR1 SGHTA and CDR2 FQGNSA. The CDR3 is 13 residues long. The ends lost 4 bases at V and 4 bases at J; junction bases unmatched: 1. CDR3 amino acids: CASSYSGGETQYF. The CDR3 DNA follows: TGTGCCAGCAGCTATAGCGGGGGAGAGACCCAGTACTTC.

The rearrangement joins TRBV2 to TRBJ1-2, with TRBD1 identical over 7 bases. V trimming: 4 bases; J trimming: 2 bases; junction bases outside the gene matches: 4. CDR3 length: 14 residues. CDR1 SNHLY and CDR2 FYNNEI come from the germline V gene. CDR3 region: CASSGPTGNYGYTF. The CDR3 coding sequence is TGTGCCAGCAGTGGCCCGACAGGGAACTATGGCTACACCTTC.

The chain carries TRBV7-9 and TRBJ2-7; D gene ambiguous. V gave up 1 base and J gave up 2 bases, with 3 bases separating them. The CDR3 consists of 12 residues. In germline, CDR1 is SEHNR, CDR2 FQNEAQ (reference sequence). The CDR3 coding sequence is TGTGCCAGCAGCTTAGTTACCTACGAGCAGTACTTC. This encodes CASSLVTYEQYF.

The chain recombines TRBV7-2 with TRBJ2-3, with 8 bases fitting TRBD2. V dropped 3 bases and J dropped 6; count of bases not matched to a gene: 11. Germline V lookup: CDR1 SGHTA, CDR2 FQGNSA. The CDR3 has 16 amino acids. CDR3 sequence: CASSFQTGGPGDTQYF. The CDR3 coding sequence is TGTGCCAGCAGCTTCCAAACGGGGGGGCCTGGGGATACGCAGTATTTT. The full variable domain, completed using reference TRBV7-2 and TRBJ2-3, is GAGVSQSPSNKVTEKGKDVELRCDPISGHTALYWYRQSLGQGLEFLIYFQGNSAPDKSGLPSDRFSAERTGGSVSTLTIQRTQQEDSAVYLCASSFQTGGPGDTQYFGPGTRLTVL.

This chain joins TRBV5-4 and TRBJ2-5; TRBD2 aligns across 10 bases. Unmatched junction bases numbered 18, after V lost 2 bases and J lost 5 bases. CDR3 length: 19 residues. Germline V CDR1 and CDR2: SGHNT, YYREEE (reference sequence). In nucleotides, the CDR3 is TGTGCCAGCAGCTTTGGGGAAGGGGCTAGCGGGAGAGCGGGGGAGACCCAGTACTTC. It specifies CASSFGEGASGRAGETQYF.

The chain couples TRBV7-2 to TRBJ2-2; no clear D. The germline V gene encodes CDR1 SGHTA and CDR2 FQGNSA. The CDR3 extends over 16 amino acids. Trimming cost V 5 bases and J 4 bases, with 17 bases left between them. The CDR3: CASSQYQLTGTGELFF. The CDR3 coding sequence is TGTGCCAGCAGCCAATATCAGCTGACGGGCACCGGGGAGCTGTTTTTT.

The CDR3 DNA is TGTGCCAGCAGCTTTTACCCAAGAAGCGGGAGCCGGTATGAGCAGTTCTTC. It codes for CASSFYPRSGSRYEQFF. The chain carries TRBV7-2 and TRBJ2-1; TRBD2 agrees at 8 bases. Germline V gene sequence: CDR1 SGHTA, CDR2 FQGNSA. The V segment lost 3 bases and the J segment 8 bases; nucleotides outside the gene matches: 15. This CDR3 is built from 17 residues.

The chain combines TRBV7-8 with TRBJ1-2; TRBD1 is a possible D gene (5 bases). The CDR3 contains 15 residues. The germline V gene has CDR1 SGHVS and CDR2 FQNEAQ. V dropped 1 base and J dropped 3 bases, with 12 bases sitting between them. The CDR3 nucleotides read TGTGCCAGCAGCTTAGGGGGCAGGGTTGACTATGGCTACACCTTC. Translating gives CASSLGGRVDYGYTF.

The rearrangement links TRBV4-2 to TRBJ1-3, with D unclear. The CDR3 consists of 18 residues. Per germline, CDR1 LGHNA and CDR2 YNFKEQ. The V and J ends lost 0 bases and 0 bases respectively, with 15 bases between them. The CDR3 reads CASSQDNPKIISGNTIYF. The DNA of the CDR3 is TGTGCCAGCAGCCAAGATAATCCTAAGATCATCTCTGGAAACACCATATATTTT.

This chain joins TRBV28 and TRBJ1-2; D is unclear. This CDR3 spans 14 amino acids. Looked up from germline, CDR1 is MDHEN and CDR2 is SYDVKM. V lost 2 bases to trimming and J lost 0 bases, with 7 bases between them. CDR3: CASSLRRTNYGYTF. The CDR3 DNA follows: TGTGCCAGCAGTTTAAGGCGGACTAACTATGGCTACACCTTC.

The rearrangement joins TRBV7-2 to TRBJ1-5; TRBD1 is a possible D gene (5 bases). Per germline, CDR1 SGHTA and CDR2 FQGNSA. This CDR3 is 14 amino acids long. The V end was cut by 1 base, the J end by 6 bases, with 10 bases between. The CDR3 DNA follows: TGTGCCAGCAGCTTAGATCGGGGGAGTCAGCCCCAGCATTTT. Translation: CASSLDRGSQPQHF.

This clone has a single count. CDR3 amino acids: CASSQTPGLVSDEQFF. For the CDR3, the DNA is TGCGCCAGCAGCCAGACCCCGGGACTAGTGTCCGATGAGCAGTTCTTC. V is TRBV4-1 and J is TRBJ2-1, with 8 positions matching TRBD2. V was clipped by 3 bases and J by 8 bases; unmatched bases: 12. The CDR3 is 16 residues long. From germline, CDR1 is MGHRA and CDR2 YSYEKL.

This chain joins TRBV18 and TRBJ1-1; D unclear. Germline V lookup: CDR1 KGHSH, CDR2 LQKENI. V lost 1 base and J 0 bases, leaving 12 bases between the germline ends. The CDR3 is made up of 16 amino acids. The CDR3 reads CASSPLSDWLNTEAFF. The CDR3 region has the DNA TGTGCCAGCTCACCACTAAGCGACTGGCTGAACACTGAAGCTTTCTTT.

This clone was found a few times. The rearrangement joins TRBV4-1 to TRBJ1-2; D gene ambiguous. Germline V CDR1 and CDR2: MGHRA, YSYEKL. This CDR3 contains 15 residues. V was pared by 0 bases and J by 7 bases, with 15 bases between. The CDR3 bases are TGCGCCAGCAGCCAAGATAAACCGGGGTTGAGTGGCTACACCTTC. This encodes CASSQDKPGLSGYTF.

This clone occurred once. The rearrangement joins TRBV12-3 or TRBV12-4 to TRBJ1-5; TRBD1 is a possible D gene (5 bases). V gave up 6 bases and J gave up 7 bases, with 13 bases separating them. The length of the CDR3 is 13 residues. The CDR3 DNA reads as TGTGCCAGCAGGGGAGGGGTCGGGCAGCCCCAGCATTTT. Protein sequence: CASRGGVGQPQHF.

This chain uses TRBV18 with TRBJ1-1; 8 positions agree with TRBD1. Germline V gene data show CDR1 as KGHSH and CDR2 as LQKENI. Unmatched junction bases numbered 6, after V lost 3 bases and J lost 0 bases. The CDR3 loop spans 16 amino acids. For the CDR3, the DNA is TGTGCCAGCTCACCGGAGCAGGGGGCTATGAACACTGAAGCTTTCTTT. Protein sequence: CASSPEQGAMNTEAFF. The complete variable domain, with remaining parts taken from reference TRBV18 and TRBJ1-1, reads NAGVMQNPRHLVRRRGQEARLRCSPMKGHSHVYWYRQLPEEGLKFMVYLQKENIIDESGMPKERFSAEFPKEGPSILRIQQVVRGDSAAYFCASSPEQGAMNTEAFFGQGTRLTVV.

This chain uses TRBV2 with TRBJ1-1; 9 bases match TRBD1. This CDR3 has 12 residues. V gave up 10 bases and J gave up 10 bases; unmatched junction bases: 10. CDR1 SNHLY and CDR2 FYNNEI come from the germline V gene. CDR3 nucleotides: TGTGCCACTAGGACAGGGGAAAATGTAGCTTTCTTT. This translates into CATRTGENVAFF.